This entry features one T cell receptor (beta chain) sequence. These data belong to a study of blood T cell repertoires in COVID-19. Study-wide context: There were acute and convalescent COVID-19 samples, and they came from the United States, Italy and Spain. PBMCs, B-cell-depleted T cells, or T cells provided the cDNA or gDNA that made up the material.

CDR3 length: 13 amino acids. Trimming took 6 bases from V and 6 from J; bases not matched to a gene: 5. Per the germline V gene, CDR1 is WNHNN and CDR2 is SYGVQD (reference sequence). How the authors handled the data: Reference gene primer amplification in the assay estimated nucleated cell counts. Sequencing used immunoSEQ multiplex PCR; TCRdb keeps in-frame clones, though not all of them. V and J calls and clone size follow that table, whereas D and trimming were derived from the DNA. Of about 74,000 clones in the sample, almost 90% were seen once. The TCR sequence derives from a woman aged 80 or over with active or convalescent COVID-19. V gene TRBV10-1 combines with J gene TRBJ2-5, with TRBD2 matching over 9 bases. Sequences were obtained from peripheral blood. CDR3 sequence reads: CASSLAGAKTQYF. The CDR3 DNA is TGCGCCAGCAGCTTAGCGGGGGCTAAGACCCAGTACTTC.